The 23 T cell receptor beta chains reported below all come from one sample, sequenced in a study of blood T cell repertoires in COVID-19. Profiled with immunoSEQ multiplex PCR; TCRdb holds only in-frame clones, not every one. The table has 250,000 to 300,000 clones, 75% to 90% seen once. Material: peripheral blood. The source is a man aged 50-60 years with acute or convalescent COVID-19.

CDR3: CASTTGQGDYNEQFF. DNA for the CDR3: TGCGCCAGCACCACGGGACAGGGGGACTACAATGAGCAGTTCTTC. V is TRBV5-1 and J is TRBJ2-1; 11 bases are shared with TRBD1. Per germline, CDR1 SGHRS and CDR2 YFSETQ. The CDR3 spans 15 residues. V trimming: 6 bases; J trimming: 3 bases; junction bases outside the gene matches: 5.

Of note for this clone: The same CDR3 is also encoded by other DNA sequences in this sample. The chain is built from TRBV5-1 and TRBJ2-2; 8 bases are a match to TRBD2. This CDR3 contains 16 residues. Germline trimming cut 4 bases from V and 1 base from J; bases unmatched to any gene: 6. CDR1 is SGHRS, CDR2 YFSETQ, per germline. The CDR3 DNA reads TGCGCCAGCAGCCCGTTGGCGGGGGGGAACACCGGGGAGCTGTTTTTT. Translating it yields CASSPLAGGNTGELFF.

The genes are TRBV4-2 and TRBJ1-2; D ambiguous. V shed 1 base and J shed 4 bases, with 7 bases lying between them. Germline V gene lookup returns CDR1 LGHNA and CDR2 YNFKEQ. The CDR3 covers 13 residues. The CDR3 sequence: CASSQAGSYGYTF. Written as DNA, the CDR3 is TGTGCCAGCAGCCAAGCCGGGAGCTATGGCTACACCTTC.

This chain connects TRBV3-1 (or the pseudogene TRBV3-2) to TRBJ1-5; TRBD1 might be the D (5 bases). This CDR3 is 14 amino acids long. V lost 4 bases and J 6 bases, leaving 13 bases between the germline ends. Germline CDR1 is LGHDT and CDR2 is YNNKEL (reference sequence). The CDR3 protein is CASSPRVFGQPQHF. Written as DNA, the CDR3 is TGTGCCAGCAGCCCCAGGGTTTTCGGTCAGCCCCAGCATTTT.

The chain uses TRBV5-1 and TRBJ2-3; 10 bases map to TRBD2. Looked up from germline, CDR1 is SGHRS and CDR2 is YFSETQ. Trimming cost V 3 bases and J 2 bases; bases outside gene matches: 3. The length of the CDR3 is 15 residues. The CDR3 sequence: CASSSTSGDTDTQYF. The CDR3 DNA reads TGCGCCAGCAGCTCCACTAGCGGGGACACAGATACGCAGTATTTT.

The genes are TRBV30 and TRBJ2-3; no clear D. V lost 3 bases and J lost 0, with 19 bases in between. Germline V CDR1 and CDR2: GTSNPN, SVGIG (reference sequence). The CDR3 runs 17 residues. The CDR3 reads CAWRSARSSASTDTQYF. The DNA of the CDR3 is TGTGCCTGGAGGTCGGCCAGGTCCTCGGCTAGCACAGATACGCAGTATTTT.

This clone was counted a single time. The V gene is TRBV7-9, the J gene TRBJ2-1; no clear D. CDR1 and CDR2 (germline): SEHNR, FQNEAQ (reference sequence). The CDR3 runs to 12 residues. V was clipped by 3 bases and J by 9 bases, with 9 bases between them. The CDR3 loop reads CASSFVSGEQFF. The CDR3 nucleotides read TGTGCCAGCAGCTTCGTCTCAGGTGAGCAGTTCTTC.

V gene TRBV6-2 or TRBV6-3 combines with J gene TRBJ1-2; 9 nucleotides agree with TRBD1. The CDR3 consists of 15 residues. Trimming at V came to 2 bases and at J to 4 bases, leaving 5 bases not matched to a gene. The germline gives CDR1 MNHEY, CDR2 SVGEGT. The CDR3 protein is CASSYHGDRAYGYTF. CDR3 coding DNA: TGTGCCAGCAGTTACCACGGGGACAGGGCCTATGGCTACACCTTC.

This chain links TRBV4-2 with TRBJ1-2; D is unclear. Trimming removed 1 base from V and 1 base from J, with 7 bases in between. The CDR3 runs 14 residues. The germline V gene encodes CDR1 LGHNA and CDR2 YNFKEQ. CDR3 DNA: TGTGCCAGCAGCCAAGGCGGAATTAACTATGGCTACACCTTC. Translation: CASSQGGINYGYTF.

V gene TRBV11-2 combines with J gene TRBJ1-5; D possibly corresponds to TRBD1 (6 bases). V was pared by 5 bases and J by 7 bases, with 12 bases between. Germline V CDR1 and CDR2: SGHAT, FQNNGV. This CDR3 spans 13 amino acids. The CDR3 spells CASSTQGDQPQHF. The CDR3 nucleotides are TGTGCCAGCAGCACACAGGGAGACCAGCCCCAGCATTTT.

This clone came up once. The CDR3 here is CASSSDLAGGYTF. Written as DNA, the CDR3 is TGCGCCAGCAGCTCGGACCTGGCGGGAGGCTACACCTTC. This rearrangement joins TRBV5-1 to TRBJ1-2; D gene unclear. CDR1 is SGHRS, CDR2 YFSETQ, per germline. The V end was cut by 3 bases, the J end by 8 bases, with 14 bases between. This CDR3 is built from 13 residues.

V usage is TRBV12-3 or TRBV12-4 and J usage is TRBJ1-2; weak D call: TRBD1 (5 bases). CDR3 length: 13 amino acids. Trimming took 3 bases from V and 6 from J, leaving 11 bases between them. CDR3 nucleotide sequence: TGTGCCAGCAGTTTTTCCTGGGGGGATGGCTACACCTTC. This encodes CASSFSWGDGYTF.

The gene calls are TRBV5-4 and TRBJ1-2, with 9 bases lining up with TRBD1. The CDR3 runs 14 residues. V was clipped by 3 bases and J by 8 bases; unmatched bases: 8. The V gene's germline CDR1 is SGHNT and CDR2 YYREEE (reference sequence). CDR3 nucleotides: TGTGCCAGCAGCTCTAGCCGACAGGGGGGAGGCTACACCTTC. Protein sequence: CASSSSRQGGGYTF.

The chain employs TRBV30 and TRBJ1-5; 9 bases fit TRBD1. Germline V gives CDR1 GTSNPN, CDR2 SVGIG (reference sequence). The length of the CDR3 is 14 residues. V was pared by 3 bases and J by 4 bases, with 4 bases of the junction left unmatched. The CDR3: CAWSRGTGNQPQHF. DNA of the CDR3: TGTGCCTGGAGCCGTGGGACAGGGAATCAGCCCCAGCATTTT.

The chain links TRBV20-1 to TRBJ2-7, with 7 positions matching TRBD1. The V and J ends lost 5 bases and 5 bases, in that order; junction bases with no gene match: 3. The length of the CDR3 is 11 residues. CDR1 and CDR2 (germline): DFQATT, SNEGSKA (reference sequence). CDR3 residues: CSASTGDEQYF. CDR3 nucleotides: TGCAGTGCTTCTACAGGGGACGAGCAGTACTTC.

The CDR3 nucleotides read TGTGCCAGCAGCCCCCAGGGGGGAGGTCAGCCCCAGCATTTT. It specifies CASSPQGGGQPQHF. This chain uses TRBV7-3 with TRBJ1-5; 7 bases fit TRBD1. The CDR3 loop spans 14 amino acids. CDR1 and CDR2 (germline): SGHTA, FQGTGA. After removal of 5 bases from V and 6 bases from J, the junction contained 7 bases not matched to a gene.

The V call is TRBV18, the J call TRBJ1-2; D uncertain. CDR1 and CDR2 (germline): KGHSH, LQKENI. V was shortened by 0 bases and J by 7 bases, with 18 bases between the two germline ends. The CDR3 is 16 residues long. The CDR3 DNA reads TGTGCCAGCTCACCACCGGTTTGGGCCACCGATTTTGGCTACACCTTC. Its protein is CASSPPVWATDFGYTF.

The chain uses TRBV2 and TRBJ2-5, with a tentative D call TRBD2 (5 bases). V lost 7 bases and J 1 base, leaving 13 bases between the germline ends. The CDR3 is 14 residues long. The germline V gene encodes CDR1 SNHLY and CDR2 FYNNEI. Here the CDR3 reads CASTPWGAQETQYF. The DNA of the CDR3 is TGTGCCAGCACTCCCTGGGGAGCCCAAGAGACCCAGTACTTC.

V gene TRBV2 combines with J gene TRBJ1-4; D call uncertain. The V end lost 3 bases, the J end lost 0 bases, and 5 bases lay between the germline ends. Germline lookup yields CDR1 SNHLY and CDR2 FYNNEI. The CDR3 is 14 residues long. This CDR3 is CASSDRATNEKLFF. CDR3 in DNA: TGTGCCAGCAGTGATCGGGCAACTAATGAAAAACTGTTTTTT.

The rearrangement joins TRBV5-4 to TRBJ2-1, with D possibly TRBD2 on 6 matching bases. V was cut by 0 bases and J by 0 bases, with 7 bases left in between. Germline values: CDR1 SGHNT, CDR2 YYREEE (reference sequence). The CDR3 contains 15 residues. The CDR3 loop is CASSLGAGSYNEQFF. In nucleotides, the CDR3 is TGTGCCAGCAGCTTGGGAGCGGGCTCCTACAATGAGCAGTTCTTC.

The chain couples TRBV6-6 to TRBJ1-1; D not resolved. This CDR3 contains 13 residues. The V and J ends lost 0 bases and 11 bases respectively, with 13 bases between them. Germline V gives CDR1 MNHNY, CDR2 SVGAGI (reference sequence). The CDR3 region has the DNA TGTGCCAGCAGTTACTCAACCTCGGGTGAGGCTTTCTTT. Encoded protein: CASSYSTSGEAFF.

The chain employs TRBV19 and TRBJ1-1; TRBD1 might be the D (6 bases). This CDR3 is built from 11 residues. The V gene lost 11 bases and the J gene lost 6 bases, with 13 bases spanning the gap. The germline V gene has CDR1 LNHDA and CDR2 SQIVND (reference sequence). The CDR3, as DNA: TGTGCCGCCAGGGACAACTCTGAAGCTTTCTTT. Translation gives CAARDNSEAFF.

This clone was seen only once. The chain uses TRBV19 and TRBJ2-7; perhaps TRBD1 as D (6 bases). The germline CDR1 and CDR2 sequences are LNHDA and SQIVND (reference sequence). The CDR3 is made up of 14 amino acids. Trimming removed 6 bases at V and 6 bases at J, with 18 bases between. CDR3 loop: CASRPPEGTREQYF. The DNA for the CDR3 is TGTGCCAGTAGACCCCCAGAGGGGACACGCGAGCAGTACTTC.